Described below is a single TCR beta chain sequence and its context. What it recognizes is unknown. The data originate from a study of T cell responses to AZD1222 COVID-19 vaccine. General study findings and limits: Dominant at 160-218 and 743-854, vaccine-associated CD4 TCRs also spanned spike. Seropositive AZD1222 recipients at baseline numbered only five or six. Increases in Spike-specific TCR breadth and depth were seen after two AZD1222 doses.

Germline CDR1 and CDR2: LNHNV and YYDKDF (reference sequence). The V end was cut by 0 bases, the J end by 8 bases, with 16 bases between. The CDR3 is made up of 15 amino acids. The protocol was immunoSEQ multiplex PCR, while the TCRdb copy is restricted to in-frame clones and leaves out a portion. The sample lists about 110,000 clones, around nine tenths occurring once. This chain uses TRBV15 with TRBJ1-2, with D tentatively TRBD1 (6 bases). The source material was peripheral blood, sampled on day 0 of MenACWY control vaccination. This TCR was recovered from an adult in good health. The CDR3 region is CATSRDRKAGEGYTF. The CDR3 DNA follows: TGTGCCACCAGCAGAGATCGTAAGGCAGGGGAAGGCTACACCTTC.